This TCR beta chain appears in the sequencing data of a study of shared clonotypes between healthy human individuals. Profiled with immunoSEQ multiplex PCR; TCRdb holds only in-frame clones, not every one. The repertoire holds roughly 2.4 million clones, with approximately 96% as singletons. Germline values: CDR1 SGHRS, CDR2 YFSETQ. Trimming removed 4 bases from V and 8 bases from J, with 10 bases in between. This CDR3 contains 12 residues. This clone has more than one count but fewer than ten. The material sequenced was naive CD4+ T cells sorted from blood. The sample's subset: CD45RA+ positively selected. The chain recombines TRBV5-1 with TRBJ2-1; a weak D match, TRBD1 (6 bases). This TCR was recovered from a man aged 18 to 29 in good health. CDR3 in amino acids: CASSAQGDEQFF. The CDR3 DNA reads TGCGCCAGCAGCGCACAGGGAGATGAGCAGTTCTTC.